The rows below give T cell receptor beta chains drawn from one sample of a study of shared clonotypes between healthy human individuals. Assay: immunoSEQ multiplex PCR; the TCRdb copy retains only in-frame clones and omits some. The repertoire holds approximately 330,000 clones, with roughly 70% as singletons. The sequenced sample consisted of memory CD4+ T cells sorted from blood. The receptors stem from a man aged 25-45 years in good health. Each CDR3 is given with its conserved first and last residue.

V gene: TRBV18; CDR3 protein: CASYDVSNEQFF
V gene: TRBV5-4; CDR3 protein: CASSQGAPYEQYF
V gene: TRBV27; CDR3 protein: CASSAGYGVNGYTF
V gene: TRBV5-8; CDR3 protein: CASSLARWGSTEAFF
V gene: TRBV19; CDR3 protein: CASSPDEDQPQHF
V gene: TRBV2; CDR3 protein: CASSGGPGESTQYF
V gene: TRBV27; CDR3 protein: CASRKGSSGNTIYF
V gene: TRBV5-1; CDR3 protein: CASSLGQGSSYEQYF
V gene: TRBV5-1; CDR3 protein: CASSLGTYTGELFF
V gene: TRBV19; CDR3 protein: CASSIGPGRVDGDTQYF
V gene: TRBV5-4; CDR3 protein: CASSSLSGPLHTQYF
V gene: TRBV5-1; CDR3 protein: CASSLVVAGAHTDTQYF
V gene: TRBV6-1; CDR3 protein: CASSLEGFWTEAFF
V gene: TRBV4-3; CDR3 protein: CASSQGVNYRTSNYGYTF
V gene: TRBV4-3; CDR3 protein: CASSQSLADTDTQYF
V gene: TRBV19; CDR3 protein: CASNQAGARDTQYF
V gene: TRBV29-1; CDR3 protein: CSVSHGGDGQPQHF
V gene: TRBV6-6; CDR3 protein: CAAGQGVYNEQFF
V gene: TRBV11-2; CDR3 protein: CASSLAGVDYEQYF
V gene: TRBV19; CDR3 protein: CASNKGGRNYEQYF
V gene: TRBV9; CDR3 protein: CASSVEVAGSYNEQFF
V gene: TRBV29-1; CDR3 protein: CSAPSGINYNEQFF
V gene: TRBV14; CDR3 protein: CASSQFLFGEQFF
V gene: TRBV5-6; CDR3 protein: CASSFRSLERYF
V gene: TRBV7-9; CDR3 protein: CASTIGQGTQYF
V gene: TRBV6-5; CDR3 protein: CASSTLQGVTEAFF
V gene: TRBV7-7; CDR3 protein: CASSSGGGVNNEQFF
V gene: TRBV5-1; CDR3 protein: CASSVGTEETQYF
V gene: TRBV11-1; CDR3 protein: CASSEGRMDNEQFF
V gene: TRBV2; CDR3 protein: CASVRNHRTDTQYF
V gene: TRBV6-1; CDR3 protein: CASSLAGAAYEQYF
V gene: TRBV7-2; CDR3 protein: CASSLQLAGGETQYF
V gene: TRBV6-5; CDR3 protein: CASRHRGHNQPQHF
V gene: TRBV18; CDR3 protein: CASSPRTGAGSEKLFF
V gene: TRBV30; CDR3 protein: CAWSGAAINQPQHF
V gene: TRBV29-1; CDR3 protein: CSVGPGTGLREQYF